This TCR beta chain appears in the sequencing data of a study of blood T cell repertoires in COVID-19. Study context: PBMCs, B-cell-depleted T cells, or T cells were the source of the cDNA or gDNA that made up the material.

CDR3 length: 15 residues. V lost 4 bases and J 0 bases, leaving 12 bases between the germline ends. CDR1 and CDR2 from the germline V gene are MNHEY and SVGAGI. This clone has just one count. Original processing notes: Amplifying reference gene primers gave estimates of nucleated cell counts. TCRdb keeps only in-frame clones here, not all; method: immunoSEQ multiplex PCR. The DNA was the basis for D and trimming; V, J and clone size are from that table. The sample lists about 270,000 clones; 85% to 90% were seen once. Study members were between 18 and 89 years old and lived in 20 to 25 US regions. Sequenced input: PBMCs or T cells enriched from blood (not recorded which). The clonotype was recovered from a young woman who had recovered from COVID-19. This chain connects TRBV6-5 to TRBJ1-1; D is perhaps TRBD1 (5 bases). CDR3 nucleotide sequence: TGTGCCAGCAGTTCCCCGGGGGGGATGAACACTGAAGCTTTCTTT. It yields the protein CASSSPGGMNTEAFF.